This T cell receptor beta chain was sequenced for a study of blood T cells in healthy people across ages. This clonotype has just a few counts. Antigen: not known. Study outcomes and limitations: Unsorted PBMC input precluded a conclusive naive versus antigen-experienced comparison. Possibly, changes in expanded clonotypes were confounded because donor CMV status was unknown. A greater number of naive CD4+ cells and higher diversity distinguished long-lived donors from aged donors.

V was clipped by 6 bases and J by 0 bases, with 11 bases between them. The CDR3 length is 15 residues. Sample-barcoded 5' priming and a J-beta primer mix drove a second PCR of about 6 to 12 cycles. TCRdb reprocessed the 5' RACE reads via MiXCR and lists one record per CDR3 protein. The repertoire holds about 800,000 distinct CDR3 sequences, with 35% to 60% as singletons. The sequenced sample was blood. The chain couples TRBV12-3 or TRBV12-4 to TRBJ2-2, with D tentatively TRBD1 (5 bases). The sequence derives from an elderly man in good health. CDR3 protein: CASSRQGTNTGELFF. CDR3 nucleotide sequence: TGTGCCAGCAGCCGCCAGGGTACGAACACCGGGGAGCTGTTTTTT.